Presented here are 4 T cell receptor beta chains from one specimen sequenced in a study of CD8+CD57+ T cells in acquired aplastic anemia. Sequencing involved patients with CD8+CD57+ cell expansion previously shown by flow cytometry. According to the study, genomic DNA was the template for TCR beta VDJ and CDR3 profiling. TCRdb re-derived calls from the reads in MiXCR, one entry per CDR3 protein. The profile shows nearly 60,000 distinct CDR3 sequences, about 56% of them singletons. The source material was sorted CD4+, CD8+, or CD8+CD57+ T cells (not recorded which) from PBMCs. The receptor source for this set is a human donor with aplastic anemia.

The chain links TRBV25-1 to TRBJ1-2, with 7 bases aligning to TRBD1. Per the germline V gene, CDR1 is MGHDK and CDR2 is SYGVNS. With V trimmed by 4 bases and J by 3 bases, 2 bases remained unmatched. The CDR3 is 13 residues long. CDR3 loop: CASSGGTDYGYTF. CDR3 sequence (DNA): TGTGCCAGCAGTGGGGGGACAGACTATGGCTACACCTTC.

J is TRBJ1-2 and V is TRBV11-2; D is perhaps TRBD1 (6 bases). The ends were cut back, 4 bases at V and 7 bases at J, with 25 bases in the middle. The germline gives CDR1 SGHAT, CDR2 FQNNGV. The CDR3 is 17 residues long. Written as DNA, the CDR3 is TGTGCCAGCAGCTCAAACATGGACAGAGCGAGTGACTGTGGCTACACCTTC. Its translation: CASSSNMDRASDCGYTF.

The CDR3 is CASSLVYTGVSYEQYF. Written as DNA, the CDR3 is TGTGCCAGCAGCCTCGTTTACACAGGGGTGTCCTACGAGCAGTACTTC. This chain links TRBV13 with TRBJ2-7; TRBD1 matches at 7 bases. The CDR3 runs 16 residues. V was pared by 5 bases and J by 1 base, with 11 bases of the junction left unmatched. Germline CDR1 PRHDT, CDR2 FYEKMQ (reference sequence).

This chain uses TRBV2 with TRBJ1-5; D uncertain. Germline CDR1 reads SNHLY; CDR2 reads FYNNEI. The CDR3 totals 15 residues. The ends were cut back, 5 bases at V and 2 bases at J, with 13 bases in the middle. This CDR3 is CASSPLTGGNQPQHF. CDR3 DNA sequence: TGTGCCAGCAGTCCCCTGACGGGAGGCAATCAGCCCCAGCATTTT.